The present TCR beta chain was sequenced within a study of T-cell reconstitution after alpha-beta-depleted transplantation in children. Notes on the study in general: Recipient T cells and thymic progenitors that survived were the source of the high TCRbeta diversity seen at day 60 in some patients. About two months after transplant, alpha-beta T cells reportedly came from several hundred expanded graft clones. T-cell counts and diversity were attributed mostly to newly produced T cells one year after transplant.

Unique molecular identifiers tagged the TCRbeta library. TCRdb fed the PCR reads into MiXCR, producing one record per CDR3 protein. The top ten clones hold about 8.2% of a sample with 330,000 or so distinct CDR3 sequences, approximately 7.3% of them seen once. The CDR3 spans 15 residues. Losses at the gene ends were 5 bases for V and 0 bases for J; bases not matched to a gene: 6. Germline V gene sequence: CDR1 SGHRS, CDR2 YFSETQ. This clonotype was recorded a few times. Its antigen is as yet unknown. The TCR comes from a female patient aged 2-9 years who had a stem cell transplant for Fanconi anemia, so the T cells may come from the graft donor. The specimen was peripheral blood, collected 360 days after TCRalphabeta/CD19-depleted stem cell transplant. The chain couples TRBV5-1 to TRBJ2-3; 7 bases are a match to TRBD1. The CDR3 DNA is TGCGCCAGCAGTTTTACAGGGGTTAGCACAGATACGCAGTATTTT. Amino acids: CASSFTGVSTDTQYF.